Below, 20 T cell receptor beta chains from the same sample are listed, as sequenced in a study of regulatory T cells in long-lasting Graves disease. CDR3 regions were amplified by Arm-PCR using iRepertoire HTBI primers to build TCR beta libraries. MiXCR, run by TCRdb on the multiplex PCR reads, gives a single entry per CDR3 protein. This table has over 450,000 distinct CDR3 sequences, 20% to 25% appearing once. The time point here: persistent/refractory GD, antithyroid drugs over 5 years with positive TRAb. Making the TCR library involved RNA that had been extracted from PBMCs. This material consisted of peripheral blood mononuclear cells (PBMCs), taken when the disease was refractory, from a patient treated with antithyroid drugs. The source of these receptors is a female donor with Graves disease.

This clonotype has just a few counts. In DNA form, the CDR3 reads TGTGCCAGCAGTTTATTAGCGTATTACACTGAAGCTTTCTTT. It codes for CASSLLAYYTEAFF. The chain links TRBV27 to TRBJ1-1; D unclear. CDR3 size: 14 residues. Germline-derived CDR1 and CDR2 are MNHEY and SMNVEV (reference sequence). The germline V and J ends were trimmed by 1 base and 3 bases, with 9 bases remaining between them.

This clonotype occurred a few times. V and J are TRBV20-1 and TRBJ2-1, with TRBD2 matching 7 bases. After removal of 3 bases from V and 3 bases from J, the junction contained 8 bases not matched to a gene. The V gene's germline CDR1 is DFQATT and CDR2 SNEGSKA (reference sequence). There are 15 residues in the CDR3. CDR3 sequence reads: CSARLGRSDYNEQFF. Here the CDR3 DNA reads TGCAGTGCTAGGCTCGGGAGGTCCGACTACAATGAGCAGTTCTTC.

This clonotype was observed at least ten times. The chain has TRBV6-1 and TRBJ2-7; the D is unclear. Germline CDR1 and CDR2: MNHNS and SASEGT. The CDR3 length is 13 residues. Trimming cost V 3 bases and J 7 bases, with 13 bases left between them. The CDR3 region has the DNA TGTGCCAGCAGTGACTTCACCCCTGATGAGCAGTACTTC. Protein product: CASSDFTPDEQYF.

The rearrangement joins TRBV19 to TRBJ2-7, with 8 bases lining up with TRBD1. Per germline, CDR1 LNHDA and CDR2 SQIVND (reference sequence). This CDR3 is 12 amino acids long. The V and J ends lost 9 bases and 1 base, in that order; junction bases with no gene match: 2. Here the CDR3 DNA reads TGTGCCAGCAGGGGGCGATCCTACGAGCAGTACTTC. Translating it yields CASRGRSYEQYF. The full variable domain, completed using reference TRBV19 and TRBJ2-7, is DGGITQSPKYLFRKEGQNVTLSCEQNLNHDAMYWYRQDPGQGLRLIYYSQIVNDFQKGDIAEGYSVSREKKESFPLTVTSAQKNPTAFYLCASRGRSYEQYFGPGTRLTVT.

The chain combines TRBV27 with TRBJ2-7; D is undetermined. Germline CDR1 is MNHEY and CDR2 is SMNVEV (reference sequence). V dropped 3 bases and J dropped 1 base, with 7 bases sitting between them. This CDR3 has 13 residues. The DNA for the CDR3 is TGTGCCAGCAGTTTCCGAGAATCCTACGAGCAGTACTTC. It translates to CASSFRESYEQYF.

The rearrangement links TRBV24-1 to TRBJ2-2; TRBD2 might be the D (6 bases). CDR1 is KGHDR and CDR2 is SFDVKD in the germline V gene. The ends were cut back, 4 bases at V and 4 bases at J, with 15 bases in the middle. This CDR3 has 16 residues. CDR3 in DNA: TGTGCCACCAGTGACGGGGATTTCGGGGGCACCGGGGAGCTGTTTTTT. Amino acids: CATSDGDFGGTGELFF.

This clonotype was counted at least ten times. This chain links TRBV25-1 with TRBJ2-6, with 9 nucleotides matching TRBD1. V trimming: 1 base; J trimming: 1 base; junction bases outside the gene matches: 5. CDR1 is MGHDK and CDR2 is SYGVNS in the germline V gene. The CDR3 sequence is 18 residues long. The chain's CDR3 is CASSELGTGPSGANVLTF. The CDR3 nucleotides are TGTGCCAGCAGTGAATTGGGGACAGGGCCGTCTGGGGCCAACGTCCTGACTTTC.

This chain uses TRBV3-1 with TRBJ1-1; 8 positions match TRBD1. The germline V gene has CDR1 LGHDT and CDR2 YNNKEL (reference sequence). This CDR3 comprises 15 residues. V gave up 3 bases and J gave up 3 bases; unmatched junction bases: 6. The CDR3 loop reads CASSQHGQGYTEAFF. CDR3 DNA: TGTGCCAGCAGCCAGCACGGACAGGGATACACTGAAGCTTTCTTT.

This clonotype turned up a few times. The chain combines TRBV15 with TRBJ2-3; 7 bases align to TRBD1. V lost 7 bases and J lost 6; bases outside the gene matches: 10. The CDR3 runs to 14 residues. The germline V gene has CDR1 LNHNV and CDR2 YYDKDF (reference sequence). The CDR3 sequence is CATTRGFSSDTQYF. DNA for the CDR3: TGTGCCACCACCAGGGGGTTCTCTAGTGATACGCAGTATTTT.

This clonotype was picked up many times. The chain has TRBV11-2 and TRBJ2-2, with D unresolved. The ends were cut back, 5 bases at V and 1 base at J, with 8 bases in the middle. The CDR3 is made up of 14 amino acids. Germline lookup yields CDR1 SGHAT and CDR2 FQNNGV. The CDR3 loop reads CASSPTENTGELFF. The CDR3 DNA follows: TGTGCCAGCAGCCCCACAGAGAACACCGGGGAGCTGTTTTTT.

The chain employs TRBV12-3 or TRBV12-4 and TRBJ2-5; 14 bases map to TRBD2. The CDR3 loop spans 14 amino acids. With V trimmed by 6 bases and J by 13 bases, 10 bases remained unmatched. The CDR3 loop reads CASSRLGTSGSLYF. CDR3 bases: TGTGCCAGCAGCCGCCTTGGGACTAGCGGGAGCTTGTACTTC.

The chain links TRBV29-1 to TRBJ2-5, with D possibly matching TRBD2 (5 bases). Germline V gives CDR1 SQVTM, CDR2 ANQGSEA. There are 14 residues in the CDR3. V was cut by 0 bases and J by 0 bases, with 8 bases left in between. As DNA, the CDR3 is TGCAGCGTTGAAGATTTCGGGGACCAAGAGACCCAGTACTTC. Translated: CSVEDFGDQETQYF.

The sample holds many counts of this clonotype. In DNA, the CDR3 is TGTGCCAGCAGTCCTCATCCTACTAGTGAGGGGGCCAAAAACATTCAGTACTTC. This sequence encodes CASSPHPTSEGAKNIQYF. The V and J genes are TRBV28 and TRBJ2-4; D is perhaps TRBD1 or TRBD2 (5 bases each). Trimming removed 5 bases from V and 1 base from J, with 21 bases in between. The CDR3 consists of 18 residues. Per germline, CDR1 MDHEN and CDR2 SYDVKM.

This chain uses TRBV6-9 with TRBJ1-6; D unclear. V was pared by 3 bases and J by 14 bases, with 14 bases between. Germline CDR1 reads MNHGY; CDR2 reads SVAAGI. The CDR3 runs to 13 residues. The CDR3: CASSYSRRWALHF. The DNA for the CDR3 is TGTGCCAGCAGTTACAGCCGGCGCTGGGCCCTCCACTTT.

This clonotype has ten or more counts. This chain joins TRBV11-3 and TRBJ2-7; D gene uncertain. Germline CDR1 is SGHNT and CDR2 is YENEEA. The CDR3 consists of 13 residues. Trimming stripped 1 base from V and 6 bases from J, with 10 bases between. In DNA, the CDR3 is TGTGCCAGCAGCTTAGTCCCGTATACCGAGCAGTACTTC. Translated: CASSLVPYTEQYF.

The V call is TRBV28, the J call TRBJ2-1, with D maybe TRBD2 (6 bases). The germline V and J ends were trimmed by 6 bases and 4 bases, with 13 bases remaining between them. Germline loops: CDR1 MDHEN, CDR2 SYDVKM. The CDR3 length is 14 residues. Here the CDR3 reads CASRPEGRYNEQFF. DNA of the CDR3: TGTGCCAGCAGGCCGGAGGGACGTTACAATGAGCAGTTCTTC.

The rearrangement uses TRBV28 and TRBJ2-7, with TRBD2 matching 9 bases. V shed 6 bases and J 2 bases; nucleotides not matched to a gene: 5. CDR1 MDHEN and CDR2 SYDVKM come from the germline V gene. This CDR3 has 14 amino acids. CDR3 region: CASRPTSGTYEQYF. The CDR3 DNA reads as TGTGCCAGCAGGCCGACTAGCGGAACCTACGAGCAGTACTTC.

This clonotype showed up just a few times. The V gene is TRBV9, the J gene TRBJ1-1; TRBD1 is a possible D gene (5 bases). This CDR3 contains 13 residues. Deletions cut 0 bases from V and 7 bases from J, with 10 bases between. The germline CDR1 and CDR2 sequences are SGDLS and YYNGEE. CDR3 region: CASSVGVDSEAFF. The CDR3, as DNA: TGTGCCAGCAGCGTAGGGGTTGACAGTGAAGCTTTCTTT.

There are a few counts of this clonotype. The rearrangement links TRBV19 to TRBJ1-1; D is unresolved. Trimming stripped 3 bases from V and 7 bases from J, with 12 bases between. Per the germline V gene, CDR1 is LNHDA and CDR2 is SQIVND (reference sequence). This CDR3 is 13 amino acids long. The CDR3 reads CASSILGPGEAFF. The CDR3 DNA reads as TGTGCCAGTAGTATTCTGGGCCCGGGTGAAGCTTTCTTT.

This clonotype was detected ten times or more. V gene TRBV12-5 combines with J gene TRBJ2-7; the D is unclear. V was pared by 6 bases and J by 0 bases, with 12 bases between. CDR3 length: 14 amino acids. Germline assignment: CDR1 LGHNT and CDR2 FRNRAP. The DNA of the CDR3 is TGTGCTAGTGGGCAGAACGGTCACTCCTACGAGCAGTACTTC. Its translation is CASGQNGHSYEQYF. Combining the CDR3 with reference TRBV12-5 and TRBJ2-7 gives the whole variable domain DARVTQTPRHKVTEMGQEVTMRCQPILGHNTVFWYRQTMMQGLELLAYFRNRAPLDDSGMPKDRFSAEMPDATLATLKIQPSEPRDSAVYFCASGQNGHSYEQYFGPGTRLTVT.